A single sample is the source of the 10 T cell receptor beta chains below, sequenced in a study of cytomegalovirus exposure and HLA in healthy donors. 13 Jbeta primers and 60 Vbeta primers were used for the PCR. Method: immunoSEQ multiplex PCR; TCRdb's copy keeps in-frame clones and lacks some. The data hold tens of thousands of clones, with 73% observed a single time. What was sequenced was PBMCs. The receptors were gathered from a man aged 50-59 years in good health and CMV-seronegative.

The chain recombines TRBV5-1 with TRBJ2-2; 9 nucleotides agree with TRBD2. Germline V gene lookup returns CDR1 SGHRS and CDR2 YFSETQ. The CDR3 totals 15 residues. The trim removed 0 bases at V and 3 bases at J, leaving 0 bases unmatched. In DNA form, the CDR3 reads TGCGCCAGCAGCTTGGTAGCGGGGGACACCGGGGAGCTGTTTTTT. Protein product: CASSLVAGDTGELFF.

The chain recombines TRBV5-1 with TRBJ2-7; 11 bases align to TRBD2. Germline CDR1 and CDR2: SGHRS and YFSETQ. This CDR3 contains 14 residues. After removal of 4 bases from V and 3 bases from J, the junction contained 3 bases not matched to a gene. CDR3 DNA sequence: TGCGCCAGCAGCGCTAGCGGGGGGAGCTACGAGCAGTACTTC. The encoded protein is CASSASGGSYEQYF.

This chain uses TRBV9 with TRBJ1-3; D might be TRBD1 (5 bases). Germline loops: CDR1 SGDLS, CDR2 YYNGEE. The CDR3 covers 16 residues. Trimming cost V 0 bases and J 4 bases, with 14 bases left between them. The CDR3 here is CASSVAFGHAGNTIYF. For the CDR3, the DNA is TGTGCCAGCAGCGTAGCCTTCGGACATGCCGGAAACACCATATATTTT.

CDR3 in DNA: TGCGCCAGCAGTGATTTAGTCGGAAAACGAGGGAACACCATATATTTT. The encoded protein is CASSDLVGKRGNTIYF. This rearrangement joins TRBV10-1 to TRBJ1-3, with D uncertain. V lost 3 bases and J 7 bases, leaving 19 bases between the germline ends. There are 16 residues in the CDR3. Germline lookup yields CDR1 WNHNN and CDR2 SYGVQD (reference sequence).

The chain is built from TRBV29-1 and TRBJ2-3; 8 nucleotides line up with TRBD2. This CDR3 is built from 12 residues. V gave up 5 bases and J gave up 13 bases; unmatched junction bases: 11. Germline V gene data show CDR1 as SQVTM and CDR2 as ANQGSEA. CDR3 loop: CSVRGGPPSEYF. CDR3 nucleotides: TGCAGCGTTCGGGGGGGGCCTCCTAGTGAGTATTTT.

J is TRBJ2-7 and V is TRBV6-5; TRBD1 matches at 7 bases. J gave up 0 bases and V 5 bases, and 7 bases lay outside the gene matches. The germline gives CDR1 MNHEY, CDR2 SVGAGI. The CDR3 length is 15 residues. CDR3 amino acids: CASSARGPASYEQYF. Written as DNA, the CDR3 is TGTGCCAGCAGTGCAAGGGGGCCGGCCTCCTACGAGCAGTACTTC.

In its sample, this clone was seen a few times. This chain joins TRBV19 and TRBJ1-6; TRBD1 matches 9 bases. Trimming at V came to 3 bases and at J to 9 bases, leaving 6 bases not matched to a gene. The CDR3 has 15 residues. Looked up from germline, CDR1 is LNHDA and CDR2 is SQIVND (reference sequence). The CDR3 bases are TGTGCCAGTAGTATTGGGACAGGGAAAGGTTCACCCCTCCACTTT. As protein: CASSIGTGKGSPLHF.

This chain links TRBV7-6 with TRBJ1-3; a weak D match, TRBD1 (6 bases). Deletions cut 5 bases from V and 2 bases from J, with 16 bases between. This CDR3 is 16 amino acids long. Germline V CDR1 and CDR2: SGHVS, FNYEAQ. CDR3: CASSLRGASAGNTIYF. In DNA, the CDR3 is TGTGCCAGCAGCCTACGGGGGGCCTCTGCTGGAAACACCATATATTTT.

V and J are TRBV30 and TRBJ2-5, with 8 bases matching TRBD1. Germline V gene data show CDR1 as GTSNPN and CDR2 as SVGIG (reference sequence). This CDR3 is built from 14 residues. V lost 2 bases and J lost 4; bases outside the gene matches: 6. The DNA of the CDR3 is TGTGCCTGGAGTACTGGACAGGGCTCAGAGACCCAGTACTTC. Amino acids: CAWSTGQGSETQYF. The variable domain in full, completed from reference TRBV30 and TRBJ2-5, reads SQTIHQWPATLVQPVGSPLSLECTVEGTSNPNLYWYRQAAGRGLQLLFYSVGIGQISSEVPQNLSASRPQDRQFILSSKKLLLSDSGFYLCAWSTGQGSETQYFGPGTRLLVL.

This chain connects TRBV6-5 to TRBJ1-1; tentatively, D is TRBD1 (6 bases). The germline CDR1 and CDR2 sequences are MNHEY and SVGAGI. Deletions cut 8 bases from V and 0 bases from J, with 10 bases between. This CDR3 contains 13 residues. The CDR3: CASGRDMNTEAFF. In DNA, the CDR3 is TGTGCCAGCGGCAGGGACATGAACACTGAAGCTTTCTTT.